Listed below are T cell receptor beta chains from one sample, sequenced in a study of T cell responses to AZD1222 COVID-19 vaccine. Sequencing was performed with immunoSEQ multiplex PCR; in TCRdb, only in-frame clones are kept and a portion is missing. The data show 120,000 to 150,000 clones, with roughly 90% seen just once and around 1.6% held by the top ten. The sample in question was peripheral blood, obtained 28 days after the second AZD1222 dose. The receptor source for this set is an adult who received the AZD1222 COVID-19 vaccine. CDR3s include the opening cysteine and the closing phenylalanine or tryptophan. Fields, in order: J gene, V gene, CDR3 protein.

J: TRBJ1-1
V: TRBV7-3
CDR3: CATSGTGLSRENTEAFF

J: TRBJ2-7
V: TRBV30
CDR3: CAWNSGGAYEQYF

J: TRBJ1-5
V: TRBV2
CDR3: CASSENLGDNQPQHF

J: TRBJ2-7
V: TRBV6-1
CDR3: CASSGGPGTSDLIKQYF

J: TRBJ2-1
V: TRBV5-1
CDR3: CASKRDYNEQFF

J: TRBJ2-3
V: TRBV6-5
CDR3: CATKPQGAGTDTQYF

J: TRBJ2-7
V: TRBV29-1
CDR3: CSVRPLTGGNEQYF

J: TRBJ1-5
V: TRBV28
CDR3: CASRPSTGSNQPQHF

J: TRBJ1-2
V: TRBV6-2/TRBV6-3
CDR3: CASSWRGGNYGYTF

J: TRBJ1-5
V: TRBV7-2
CDR3: CASGVTNEVSQPQHF

J: TRBJ2-7
V: TRBV3-1/TRBV3-2
CDR3: CASSQDTQGHEQYF

J: TRBJ2-3
V: TRBV18
CDR3: CASSPWGGEDTDTQYF

J: TRBJ2-7
V: TRBV18
CDR3: CASSPPVRTYEQYF

J: TRBJ2-5
V: TRBV6-1
CDR3: CASSDSGTGVTQYF

J: TRBJ2-7
V: TRBV7-9
CDR3: CASSSSLTSGRYEQYF

J: TRBJ1-1
V: TRBV2
CDR3: CASTGPHTEAFF

J: TRBJ1-1
V: TRBV6-5
CDR3: CASSYGQGIEAFF

J: TRBJ2-1
V: TRBV2
CDR3: CASSSRPTGRSYNEQFF

J: TRBJ2-7
V: TRBV6-4
CDR3: CASSDSKTYEQYF

J: TRBJ2-5
V: TRBV7-9
CDR3: CASSPPVTETQYF

J: TRBJ1-3
V: TRBV7-2
CDR3: CASSRDGSSGNTIYF

J: TRBJ2-1
V: TRBV5-6
CDR3: CASSLRQAVRNEQFF

J: TRBJ2-2
V: TRBV5-6
CDR3: CASSSDRDFLTGELFF

J: TRBJ2-7
V: TRBV28
CDR3: CASSQSSRGRGYEQYF

J: TRBJ2-1
V: TRBV28
CDR3: CASTAGTLSGQFF

J: TRBJ2-2
V: TRBV6-5
CDR3: CASTSGTDTGELFF

J: TRBJ2-1
V: TRBV27
CDR3: CASSLTDGAHNEQFF

J: TRBJ2-5
V: TRBV7-2
CDR3: CASSQLTGASGGRSKTQYF

J: TRBJ2-2
V: TRBV11-2
CDR3: CASSILRLAGRPGELFF